The clone carrying this T cell receptor beta chain came up a few times. Its antigen is currently unknown. The entry originates in a study of T cell repertoires in cytomegalovirus infection. Study information: Recently identified HLA-C-restricted CMV epitopes were used, and well-studied HLA-B-restricted CMV epitopes were used as well.

TCRdb fed the reads into MiXCR, producing one record per CDR3 protein. The sample contains around 900,000 distinct CDR3 sequences, roughly 31% of which appear only once. The V and J ends lost 3 bases and 3 bases, in that order; junction bases with no gene match: 21. The CDR3 is 20 residues long. CDR1 is SEHNR and CDR2 is FQNEAQ in the germline V gene (reference sequence). Sequenced material: cultured CD8+ T cells from PBMCs, taken from culture after CMV antigen stimulation. The chain couples TRBV7-9 to TRBJ2-5; 8 positions agree with TRBD2. The TCR was taken from a human donor in good health (CMV status not recorded). Some clones in this sample may be carry-over from other donors' samples. The CDR3 loop is CASSFWERSERGRPKETQYF. In DNA form, the CDR3 reads TGTGCCAGCAGCTTTTGGGAGAGGTCGGAGCGGGGGCGACCAAAAGAGACCCAGTACTTC.